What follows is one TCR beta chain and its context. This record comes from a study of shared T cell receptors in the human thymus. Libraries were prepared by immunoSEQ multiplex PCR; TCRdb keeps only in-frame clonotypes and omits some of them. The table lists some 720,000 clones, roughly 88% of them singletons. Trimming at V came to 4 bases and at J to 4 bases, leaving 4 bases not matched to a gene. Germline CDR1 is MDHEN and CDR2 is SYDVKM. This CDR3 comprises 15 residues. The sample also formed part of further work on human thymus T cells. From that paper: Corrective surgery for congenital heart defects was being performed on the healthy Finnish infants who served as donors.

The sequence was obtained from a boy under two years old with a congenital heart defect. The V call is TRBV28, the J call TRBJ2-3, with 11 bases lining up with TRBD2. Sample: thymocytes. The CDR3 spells CASSSSGRSPDTQYF. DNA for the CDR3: TGTGCCAGCAGTTCTAGCGGGAGGAGCCCAGATACGCAGTATTTT.